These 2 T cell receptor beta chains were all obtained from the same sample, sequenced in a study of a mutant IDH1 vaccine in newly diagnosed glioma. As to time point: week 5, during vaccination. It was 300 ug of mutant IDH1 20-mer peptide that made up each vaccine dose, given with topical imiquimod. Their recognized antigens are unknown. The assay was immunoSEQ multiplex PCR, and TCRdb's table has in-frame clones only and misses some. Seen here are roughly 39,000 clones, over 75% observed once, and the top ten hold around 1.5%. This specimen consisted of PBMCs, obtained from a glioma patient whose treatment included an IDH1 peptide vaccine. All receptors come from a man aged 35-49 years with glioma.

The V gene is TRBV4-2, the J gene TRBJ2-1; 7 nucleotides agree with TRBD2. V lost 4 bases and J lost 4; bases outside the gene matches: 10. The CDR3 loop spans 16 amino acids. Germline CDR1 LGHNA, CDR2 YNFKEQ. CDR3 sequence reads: CASSRETSRAYNEQFF. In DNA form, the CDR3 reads TGTGCCAGCAGCCGGGAGACTAGCCGAGCTTACAATGAGCAGTTCTTC.

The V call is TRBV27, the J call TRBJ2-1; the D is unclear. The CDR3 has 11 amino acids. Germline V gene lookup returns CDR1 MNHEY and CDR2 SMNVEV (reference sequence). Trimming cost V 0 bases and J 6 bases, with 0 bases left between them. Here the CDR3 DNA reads TGTGCCAGCAGTTTATCCAATGAGCAGTTCTTC. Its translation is CASSLSNEQFF.